This TCR beta chain was captured by sequencing in a study of T cell changes during pregnancy in multiple sclerosis. The germline V gene has CDR1 SGHRS and CDR2 YFSETQ. The CDR3 is 16 amino acids. V was pared by 1 base and J by 6 bases, with 7 bases of the junction left unmatched. Generated by immunoSEQ multiplex PCR, the TCRdb table keeps only in-frame clones and is missing some. This sample has roughly 39,000 clones, with roughly nine tenths found just once. The genes are TRBV5-1 and TRBJ2-2, with 9 positions matching TRBD2. The source material was CD4+ T cells from peripheral blood mononuclear cells, sampled before pregnancy. This TCR derives from a female donor with multiple sclerosis, enrolled in a pregnancy study. In DNA form, the CDR3 reads TGCGCCAGCAGCTTGCCCGCGGGAGGGGTGTCCGGGGAGCTGTTTTTT. It codes for CASSLPAGGVSGELFF.